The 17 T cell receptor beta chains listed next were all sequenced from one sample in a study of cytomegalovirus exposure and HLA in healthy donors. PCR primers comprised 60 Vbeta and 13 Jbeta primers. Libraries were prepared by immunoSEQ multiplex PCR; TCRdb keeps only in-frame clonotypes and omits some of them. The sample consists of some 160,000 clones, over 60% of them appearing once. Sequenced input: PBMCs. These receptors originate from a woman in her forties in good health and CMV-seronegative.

The CDR3 DNA sequence: TGTGCCAGCAGCTTAGCGCCCCCGGGACAGAGTTATAATTCACCCCTCCACTTT. It codes for CASSLAPPGQSYNSPLHF. This chain links TRBV7-9 with TRBJ1-6; 7 bases line up with TRBD1. The CDR3 extends over 18 amino acids. Germline CDR1 and CDR2: SEHNR and FQNEAQ (reference sequence). V was pared by 0 bases and J by 4 bases, with 9 bases of the junction left unmatched.

In DNA, the CDR3 is TGCAGCGTTGGCCCAGGTAGAATGTCAATGAACACTGAAGCTTTCTTT. Its translation: CSVGPGRMSMNTEAFF. The rearrangement joins TRBV29-1 to TRBJ1-1; no reliable D call. The CDR3 consists of 16 residues. Trimming removed 4 bases at V and 0 bases at J, with 18 bases between. Looked up from germline, CDR1 is SQVTM and CDR2 is ANQGSEA.

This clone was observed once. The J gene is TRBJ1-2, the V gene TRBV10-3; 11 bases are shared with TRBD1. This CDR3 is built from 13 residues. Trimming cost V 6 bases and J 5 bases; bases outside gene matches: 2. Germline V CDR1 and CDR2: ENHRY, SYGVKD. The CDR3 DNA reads TGTGCCATCAGGGGACAGGGGGGTTATGGCTACACCTTC. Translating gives CAIRGQGGYGYTF.

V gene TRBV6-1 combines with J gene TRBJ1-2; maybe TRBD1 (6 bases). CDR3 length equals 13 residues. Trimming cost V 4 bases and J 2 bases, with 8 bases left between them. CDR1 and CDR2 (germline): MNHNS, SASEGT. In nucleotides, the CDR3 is TGTGCCAGCAGTGCCACAGGGAACTATGGCTACACCTTC. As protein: CASSATGNYGYTF.

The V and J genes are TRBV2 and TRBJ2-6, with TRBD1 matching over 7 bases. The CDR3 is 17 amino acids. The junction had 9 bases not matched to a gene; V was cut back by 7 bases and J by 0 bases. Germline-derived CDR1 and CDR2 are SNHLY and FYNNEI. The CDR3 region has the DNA TGTGCCAGCATCTCGACAGGGACCAGCTCTGGGGCCAACGTCCTGACTTTC. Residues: CASISTGTSSGANVLTF. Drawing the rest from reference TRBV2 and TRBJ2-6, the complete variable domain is EPEVTQTPSHQVTQMGQEVILRCVPISNHLYFYWYRQILGQKVEFLVSFYNNEISEKSEIFDDQFSVERPDGSNFTLKIRSTKLEDSAMYFCASISTGTSSGANVLTFGAGSRLTVL.

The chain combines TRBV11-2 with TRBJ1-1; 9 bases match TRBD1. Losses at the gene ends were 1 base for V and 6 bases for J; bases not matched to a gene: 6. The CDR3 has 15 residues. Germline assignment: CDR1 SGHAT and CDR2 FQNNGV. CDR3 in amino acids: CASSLGRQGGPEAFF. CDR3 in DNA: TGTGCCAGCAGCTTAGGGAGACAGGGGGGCCCTGAAGCTTTCTTT.

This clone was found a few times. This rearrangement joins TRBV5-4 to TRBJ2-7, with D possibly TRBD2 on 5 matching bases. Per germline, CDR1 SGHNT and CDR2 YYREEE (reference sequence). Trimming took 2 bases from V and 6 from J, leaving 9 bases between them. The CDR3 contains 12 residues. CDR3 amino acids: CASSFGRGEQYF. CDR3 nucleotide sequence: TGTGCCAGCAGCTTTGGCCGGGGCGAGCAGTACTTC.

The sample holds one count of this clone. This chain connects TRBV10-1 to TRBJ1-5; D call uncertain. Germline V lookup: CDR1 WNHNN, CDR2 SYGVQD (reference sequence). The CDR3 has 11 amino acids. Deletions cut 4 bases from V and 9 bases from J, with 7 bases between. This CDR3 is CASSAFRPQHF. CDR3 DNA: TGCGCCAGCAGTGCGTTCCGGCCCCAGCATTTT.

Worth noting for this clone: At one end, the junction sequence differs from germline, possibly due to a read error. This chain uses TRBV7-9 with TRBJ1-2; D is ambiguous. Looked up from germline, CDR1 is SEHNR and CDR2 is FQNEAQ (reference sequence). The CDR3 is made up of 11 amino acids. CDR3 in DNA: TGTTCCAGCAGCCCTCTCGATGGCTACACCTTC. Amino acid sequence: CSSSPLDGYTF.

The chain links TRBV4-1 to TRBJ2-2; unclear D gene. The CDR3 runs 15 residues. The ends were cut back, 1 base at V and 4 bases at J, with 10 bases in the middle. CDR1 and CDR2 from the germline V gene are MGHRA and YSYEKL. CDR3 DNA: TGCGCCAGCAGCCAAGGAAACAGCCTCACCGGGGAGCTGTTTTTT. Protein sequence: CASSQGNSLTGELFF.

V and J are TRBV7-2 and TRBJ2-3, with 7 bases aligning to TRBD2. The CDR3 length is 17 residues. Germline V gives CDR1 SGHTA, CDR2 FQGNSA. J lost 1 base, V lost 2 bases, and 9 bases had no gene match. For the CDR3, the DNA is TGTGCCAGCAGCTTATCTGGAGCGGCGGGGGGCACAGATACGCAGTATTTT. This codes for CASSLSGAAGGTDTQYF.

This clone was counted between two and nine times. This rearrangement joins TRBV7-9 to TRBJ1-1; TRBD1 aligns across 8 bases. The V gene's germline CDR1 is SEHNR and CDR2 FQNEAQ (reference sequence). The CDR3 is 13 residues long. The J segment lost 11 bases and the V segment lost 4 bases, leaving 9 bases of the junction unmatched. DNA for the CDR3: TGTGCCAGCAGCTCCCGACAGGGGACTGGGGCTTTCTTT. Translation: CASSSRQGTGAFF. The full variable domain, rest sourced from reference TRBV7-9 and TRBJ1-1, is DTGVSQNPRHKITKRGQNVTFRCDPISEHNRLYWYRQTLGQGPEFLTYFQNEAQLEKSRLLSDRFSAERPKGSFSTLEIQRTEQGDSAMYLCASSSRQGTGAFFGQGTRLTVV.

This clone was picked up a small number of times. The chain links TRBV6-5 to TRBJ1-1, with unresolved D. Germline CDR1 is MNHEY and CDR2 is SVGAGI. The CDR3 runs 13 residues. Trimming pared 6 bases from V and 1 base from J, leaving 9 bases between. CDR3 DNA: TGTGCCAGCAGCTTTACAGAGAACACTGAAGCTTTCTTT. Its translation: CASSFTENTEAFF.

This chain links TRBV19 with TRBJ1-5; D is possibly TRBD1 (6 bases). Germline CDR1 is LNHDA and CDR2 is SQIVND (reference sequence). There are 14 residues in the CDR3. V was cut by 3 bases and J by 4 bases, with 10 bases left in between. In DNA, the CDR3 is TGTGCCAGTAGTATTGGACAGAGAAATCAGCCCCAGCATTTT. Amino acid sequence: CASSIGQRNQPQHF.

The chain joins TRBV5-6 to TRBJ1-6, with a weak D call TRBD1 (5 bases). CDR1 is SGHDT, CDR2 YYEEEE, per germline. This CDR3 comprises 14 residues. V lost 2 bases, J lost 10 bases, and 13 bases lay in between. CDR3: CASSLSGIASPLHF. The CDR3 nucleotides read TGTGCCAGCAGCTTATCAGGGATTGCATCACCCCTCCACTTT.

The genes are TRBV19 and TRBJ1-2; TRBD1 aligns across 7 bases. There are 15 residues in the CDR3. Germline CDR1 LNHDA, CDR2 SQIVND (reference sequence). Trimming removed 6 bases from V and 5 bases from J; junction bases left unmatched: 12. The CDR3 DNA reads TGTGCCAGTAGCCCCGGCCAGGGGGGAACTTATGGCTACACCTTC. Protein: CASSPGQGGTYGYTF.

CDR3 amino acids: CASSGQGATDTQYF. Written as DNA, the CDR3 is TGTGCCAGCTCGGGACAGGGGGCCACAGATACGCAGTATTTT. V and J are TRBV6-1 and TRBJ2-3; 12 nucleotides agree with TRBD1. Germline CDR1 and CDR2: MNHNS and SASEGT. The CDR3 spans 14 residues. V shed 8 bases and J 2 bases; nucleotides not matched to a gene: 2.